The subject of this entry is one T cell receptor beta chain. Its specificity is unknown. At one boundary the junction diverges from the germline segment, which might be a read error. Germline CDR1 and CDR2: DFQATT and SNEGSKA (reference sequence). The CDR3 has 14 amino acids. The entry originates in a study of prognosis after radiotherapy for stage I lung cancer. Overall study context: Patients were about a dozen men and about six women aged roughly 53 to 85, median approximately 78 years. Several patients had squamous cell carcinoma and around 12 had adenocarcinoma.

From genomic DNA, two-round multiplex PCR was used to amplify TCR beta CDR3. The use of primers specific to each TRBV and TRBJ gene characterized first-round PCR. TCRdb independently ran MiXCR on the multiplex PCR reads; one entry per CDR3 protein. The repertoire has 9,500 to 15,000 distinct CDR3 sequences, around 50% of them found once; the top ten carry less than 25%. Study observations and caveats: Following stereotactic body radiation therapy, patients who went on to develop distant metastases had lower Shannon entropy. Divergent TRBV and TRBJ gene usage has reportedly been observed between patients with and without metastases.

This chain links TRBV20-1 with TRBJ1-5, with D possibly being TRBD1 (6 bases). This clonotype was sampled from a donor at least 50 years old with non-small cell lung cancer. The sample was PBMCs, taken before or after stereotactic body radiation therapy (not recorded which). The CDR3 nucleotides read TGCATTGCTAGAGATGCGGGGGCAGGGCAGCCCCACCATTTT. Translation gives CIARDAGAGQPHHF.